This TCR beta chain is drawn from a study of identical twins listed by TCRdb under 2016. About the full investigation: The study deep-sequenced TCR alpha and beta repertoires from monozygotic twins, unrelated adults of various ages and cord blood to test whether fetal clonotypes persist. Replicate twin experiments were performed at different times using different library preparation protocols to rule out contamination.

Spanning cysteine to phenylalanine, the CDR3 consists of 13 amino acids. Left in the record is the CDR3 DNA by itself, 39 bases read in frame from the first base. In the germline V gene, CDR1 corresponds to SQVTM and CDR2 to ANQGSEA. Trimming removed 6 bases from V and 7 bases from J; the gene matches leave 12 bases unexplained. Turning to this clonotype: The target of this receptor is not known. A read error is possible here, since a much larger clone lies one base away.

Every donor was a healthy Caucasian. The full study reports these points: In monozygotic twins, recombination models systematically underestimated out-of-frame TCR alpha sharing, but the models matched the sharing seen between unrelated individuals. Invariant T cells such as MAIT and iNKT could partly confound zero-insertion analyses, though diverse VJ usage argued against this for most clonotypes. Because the same donors could not be followed over many years, the conclusions relied on cross-sectional statistical analysis. Out-of-frame TCR alpha sequences shared between twins showed an excess of low generation-probability sequences compared with coincidental sharing between unrelated individuals. A weaker excess of twin sharing was found in beta out-of-frame sequences because the signal-to-noise ratio was lowered by fewer shared sequences. Fewer insertions were carried by abundant cord blood beta clonotypes; a weaker similar trend was observed in young adult naive repertoires, while no such trend was observed in memory repertoires.

Libraries were made using 5' RACE. TCRdb lists the instrument as Illumina HiSeq 2000. Template switching added a universal primer binding site, and the final cDNA carried a unique molecular identifier that allowed TCR cDNA molecules to be counted accurately. First-strand cDNA for TCR alpha and beta chains was synthesized from specific primers in the conserved constant-segment region. Each cDNA library was double barcoded, with a SMART-Mk sample barcode plus Illumina barcodes, to control for contamination. TruSeq adapter sequences and Illumina sample barcodes were added in two successive PCR steps. The Illumina HiSeq platform was used with custom primers to sequence TCR alpha and beta cDNA libraries. For the original study's pipeline: Raw reads were processed with MiGEC to extract unique molecular identifiers, and MiXCR was used to determine CDR3 positions. Recombination models were inferred per individual with the repgenHMM and IGoR tools using an EM algorithm. Shared clonotype analysis was performed with the tcR package in R, normalizing sharing by the product of cloneset sizes. To study raw recombination free of thymic and clonal selection effects, out-of-frame nonproductive sequences were analyzed. The raw public reads went through TCRdb reprocessing: fastp at Q25, MiXCR clone calling, in-frame beta chains kept. Entries that share a CDR3 protein sequence are merged under the most common genes and DNA. TCRdb's processing, not the authors' own work, is the source of the V and J calls. The sample table holds 1.5 million or so distinct CDR3 sequences, of which 32% were seen once. More than 0.25% of the sample lies in the top ten.

The chain couples TRBV29-1 to TRBJ2-7, with 7 middle bases fitting TRBD1. This receptor was taken from a newborn girl in good health. Sequenced sample: cord blood. The CDR3 region reads CSVIGGFLREQYF. The DNA sequence reads TGCAGCGTCATAGGGGGCTTTTTGAGGGAGCAGTACTTC.